These 15 T cell receptor beta chains originate from one sample sequenced in a study of blood T cell repertoires in COVID-19. The data were produced by immunoSEQ multiplex PCR, yet TCRdb's version contains in-frame clones alone and is incomplete. This sample yields 150,000 to 200,000 clones, of which approximately 90% are seen a single time; 3.5% to 4.5% belongs to the top ten. Sequencing was done on a sample of peripheral blood. Every receptor here comes from a human donor in a cohort sampled during active COVID-19.

This chain links TRBV5-6 with TRBJ2-2; a possible D gene is TRBD1 (6 bases). The CDR3 extends over 14 amino acids. Trimming cost V 3 bases and J 0 bases, with 6 bases left between them. CDR1 is SGHDT, CDR2 YYEEEE, per germline. This chain's CDR3 is CASSWGPNTGELFF. CDR3 sequence (DNA): TGTGCCAGCAGCTGGGGGCCGAACACCGGGGAGCTGTTTTTT. Using reference TRBV5-6 and TRBJ2-2 for the parts outside the CDR3, the full variable domain is DAGVTQSPTHLIKTRGQQVTLRCSPKSGHDTVSWYQQALGQGPQFIFQYYEEEERQRGNFPDRFSGHQFPNYSSELNVNALLLGDSALYLCASSWGPNTGELFFGEGSRLTVL.

The J gene is TRBJ2-1, the V gene TRBV5-1; D is undetermined. The germline V gene encodes CDR1 SGHRS and CDR2 YFSETQ. The CDR3 contains 11 residues. Trimming pared 0 bases from V and 10 bases from J, leaving 5 bases between. Written as DNA, the CDR3 is TGCGCCAGCAGCTTGGACAGAGAGCAGTTCTTC. Translation gives CASSLDREQFF.

This clone was counted only a few times. V and J are TRBV15 and TRBJ1-2; D unresolved. Trimming cost V 0 bases and J 4 bases, with 9 bases left between them. This CDR3 is 14 amino acids long. Germline CDR1 is LNHNV and CDR2 is YYDKDF (reference sequence). The CDR3 region has the DNA TGTGCCACCAGCAGAGATCGGCAGGCCTATGGCTACACCTTC. Protein: CATSRDRQAYGYTF.

This chain joins TRBV27 and TRBJ2-7; weak D call: TRBD1 (5 bases). The V end lost 4 bases, the J end lost 2 bases, and 21 bases lay between the germline ends. The CDR3 runs 17 residues. In germline, CDR1 is MNHEY, CDR2 SMNVEV (reference sequence). The chain's CDR3 is CASSSFGRAPETYEQYF. CDR3 nucleotides: TGTGCCAGCAGTTCGTTTGGCAGGGCCCCTGAGACCTACGAGCAGTACTTC.

J is TRBJ2-7 and V is TRBV11-2, with D maybe TRBD1 (5 bases). The CDR3 is 14 amino acids. Germline V CDR1 and CDR2: SGHAT, FQNNGV. V was shortened by 5 bases and J by 2 bases, with 13 bases between the two germline ends. The CDR3 sequence is CASSPTAGPYEQYF. In nucleotides, the CDR3 is TGTGCCAGCAGCCCAACGGCAGGGCCCTACGAGCAGTACTTC.

This clone appeared a few times. V gene TRBV11-2 combines with J gene TRBJ1-1; TRBD1 aligns across 9 bases. Per germline, CDR1 SGHAT and CDR2 FQNNGV. There are 16 residues in the CDR3. Trimming removed 5 bases from V and 3 bases from J; junction bases left unmatched: 10. The CDR3 nucleotides read TGTGCCAGCAGCCCGTGGGACAGGGATTCGGACACTGAAGCTTTCTTT. Translated, it gives CASSPWDRDSDTEAFF.

The chain recombines TRBV24-1 with TRBJ2-5; the match to TRBD1 covers 8 bases. CDR1 KGHDR and CDR2 SFDVKD come from the germline V gene. The CDR3 extends over 16 amino acids. Germline trimming cut 0 bases from V and 0 bases from J; bases unmatched to any gene: 2. The CDR3 here is CATSDLGQGNQETQYF. The CDR3 coding sequence is TGTGCCACCAGTGATTTGGGACAGGGTAACCAAGAGACCCAGTACTTC.

V gene TRBV9 combines with J gene TRBJ2-1, with D unresolved. V was clipped by 3 bases and J by 0 bases, with 10 bases between them. This CDR3 has 15 residues. Germline lookup yields CDR1 SGDLS and CDR2 YYNGEE. CDR3 sequence: CASSAQQSSYNEQFF. The CDR3 DNA is TGTGCCAGCAGCGCACAGCAAAGCTCCTACAATGAGCAGTTCTTC. Variable domain in full (rest from reference TRBV9 and TRBJ2-1): DSGVTQTPKHLITATGQRVTLRCSPRSGDLSVYWYQQSLDQGLQFLIQYYNGEERAKGNILERFSAQQFPDLHSELNLSSLELGDSALYFCASSAQQSSYNEQFFGPGTRLTVL.

V and J are TRBV28 and TRBJ1-3; D may be TRBD1 (5 bases). Deletions cut 8 bases from V and 0 bases from J, with 8 bases between. Germline V CDR1 and CDR2: MDHEN, SYDVKM. The CDR3 has 13 amino acids. CDR3 in DNA: TGTGCCAGCCCCGACAGCTCTGGAAACACCATATATTTT. Translating it yields CASPDSSGNTIYF.

This chain links TRBV7-8 with TRBJ2-7; D unclear. This CDR3 has 14 amino acids. Germline V gives CDR1 SGHVS, CDR2 FQNEAQ. V was pared by 5 bases and J by 2 bases, with 13 bases between. The CDR3 DNA follows: TGTGCCAGCAGCGGGCGCTACCTGACCTACGAGCAGTACTTC. Translating gives CASSGRYLTYEQYF.

This clone was counted a single time. V usage is TRBV5-6 and J usage is TRBJ2-6, with 8 positions matching TRBD1. Germline loops: CDR1 SGHDT, CDR2 YYEEEE. The J segment lost 0 bases and the V segment lost 0 bases, leaving 8 bases of the junction unmatched. This CDR3 is built from 19 residues. CDR3 nucleotide sequence: TGTGCCAGCAGCTTGGCCCTGGGACAGGTGATCTCTGGGGCCAACGTCCTGACTTTC. It specifies CASSLALGQVISGANVLTF.

The chain combines TRBV7-2 with TRBJ2-1; maybe TRBD1 (5 bases). Germline assignment: CDR1 SGHTA and CDR2 FQGNSA. This CDR3 comprises 13 residues. The V end was cut by 6 bases, the J end by 5 bases, with 11 bases between. The CDR3 coding sequence is TGTGCCAGCAGTTTTGACAGAGACAATGAGCAGTTCTTC. Translation gives CASSFDRDNEQFF.

The rearrangement uses TRBV27 and TRBJ2-2, with a possible D match to TRBD1 (6 bases). V lost 3 bases and J 6 bases, leaving 11 bases between the germline ends. The CDR3 covers 14 residues. In germline, CDR1 is MNHEY, CDR2 SMNVEV (reference sequence). The DNA of the CDR3 is TGTGCCAGCAGTTTGTCGACAGGACCCGGGGAGCTGTTTTTT. Its protein product is CASSLSTGPGELFF.

The genes are TRBV6-6 and TRBJ2-3; TRBD1 is a possible D gene (6 bases). CDR1 MNHNY and CDR2 SVGAGI come from the germline V gene (reference sequence). The CDR3 has 16 amino acids. With 1 base removed from V and 2 bases from J, the gap between germline ends came to 13 bases. Here the CDR3 reads CASSYLRGQNTDTQYF. The DNA for the CDR3 is TGTGCCAGCAGTTACTTAAGAGGACAGAACACAGATACGCAGTATTTT.

DNA of the CDR3: TGTGCCAGCAGCTTAGGGACAGGATATGGCTACACCTTC. As protein: CASSLGTGYGYTF. The V gene is TRBV7-9, the J gene TRBJ1-2; 7 bases align to TRBD1. The CDR3 loop spans 13 amino acids. V lost 1 base and J lost 5; bases outside the gene matches: 1. Germline V CDR1 and CDR2: SEHNR, FQNEAQ (reference sequence). The whole variable domain, filled in from reference TRBV7-9 and TRBJ1-2, reads DTGVSQNPRHKITKRGQNVTFRCDPISEHNRLYWYRQTLGQGPEFLTYFQNEAQLEKSRLLSDRFSAERPKGSFSTLEIQRTEQGDSAMYLCASSLGTGYGYTFGSGTRLTVV.